The present T cell receptor beta chain was sequenced within a study of blood T cell repertoires in COVID-19. Study background: The study drew acute and convalescent COVID-19 samples from the United States, Italy and Spain.

Source study methods: Quantification of nucleated cells was approximated via reference gene primer amplification. Measured with immunoSEQ multiplex PCR; TCRdb has only the in-frame clones, and not every one. Clonal size and the V and J genes are those of that table, whereas D and trimming came from the DNA. The table records some 100,000 clones, roughly 87% of them present only once. Trimming took 3 bases from V and 2 from J, leaving 8 bases between them. Per germline, CDR1 MGHRA and CDR2 YSYEKL. The length of the CDR3 is 14 residues. The sequence derives from a man aged 30-40 years in a cohort sampled during active COVID-19. The sample was peripheral blood. This chain uses TRBV4-1 with TRBJ1-5; D not resolved. The CDR3 DNA follows: TGCGCCAGCAGCCAGCCAGCGGGCAATCAGCCCCAGCATTTT. Protein product: CASSQPAGNQPQHF.